The 29 T cell receptor beta chains below all came from one sample that was sequenced in a study of PD-L1 blockade in urothelial cancer. Here immunoSEQ multiplex PCR was the method, and the copy in TCRdb shows in-frame clones only, minus some. This table has under 40,000 clones, around 87% appearing once. Specimen: PBMCs, collected around atezolizumab (anti-PD-L1) treatment. The receptors derive from a man aged 45 to 65 with urothelial cancer.

V is TRBV12-5 and J is TRBJ1-5; weak D call: TRBD1 (6 bases). The V gene's germline CDR1 is LGHNT and CDR2 FRNRAP. Trimming took 5 bases from V and 5 from J, leaving 7 bases between them. This CDR3 has 12 amino acids. CDR3 amino acids: CASGRTDQPQHF. In DNA, the CDR3 is TGTGCTAGTGGTCGGACAGATCAGCCCCAGCATTTT.

The CDR3 is CASSQRLAGSVEQYF. The CDR3 region has the DNA TGTGCCAGCAGCCAAAGGCTAGCGGGGTCTGTCGAGCAGTACTTC. The chain recombines TRBV14 with TRBJ2-7; TRBD2 agrees at 9 bases. Germline assignment: CDR1 SGHDN and CDR2 FVKESK. The J segment lost 6 bases and the V segment lost 2 bases, leaving 8 bases of the junction unmatched. The CDR3 runs to 15 residues.

The V and J genes are TRBV14 and TRBJ1-2, with unresolved D. Looked up from germline, CDR1 is SGHDN and CDR2 is FVKESK. The CDR3 contains 14 residues. V was cut by 1 base and J by 2 bases, with 8 bases left in between. The DNA for the CDR3 is TGTGCCAGCAGCCAAGTTGGGCAGAACTATGGCTACACCTTC. Its protein product is CASSQVGQNYGYTF. The full variable domain, rest sourced from reference TRBV14 and TRBJ1-2, is EAGVTQFPSHSVIEKGQTVTLRCDPISGHDNLYWYRRVMGKEIKFLLHFVKESKQDESGMPNNRFLAERTGGTYSTLKVQPAELEDSGVYFCASSQVGQNYGYTFGSGTRLTVV.

J is TRBJ1-2 and V is TRBV6-5; 10 nucleotides line up with TRBD1. The J segment lost 1 base and the V segment lost 5 bases, leaving 4 bases of the junction unmatched. Germline values: CDR1 MNHEY, CDR2 SVGAGI. There are 15 residues in the CDR3. CDR3 DNA: TGTGCCAGCAGTCTGAGGACAGGGGGTAACTATGGCTACACCTTC. It translates to CASSLRTGGNYGYTF.

This chain joins TRBV6-5 and TRBJ2-7, with 8 bases matching TRBD1. The germline gives CDR1 MNHEY, CDR2 SVGAGI. This CDR3 region has 15 residues. V lost 5 bases, J lost 4 bases, and 10 bases stayed unmatched. CDR3 DNA: TGTGCCAGCAGTCTAAGGACAGGGAAATTTTACGAGCAGTACTTC. Amino acids: CASSLRTGKFYEQYF.

This chain connects TRBV11-2 to TRBJ2-3, with TRBD1 identical over 7 bases. Germline lookup yields CDR1 SGHAT and CDR2 FQNNGV. This CDR3 is built from 18 residues. Losses at the gene ends were 1 base for V and 0 bases for J; bases not matched to a gene: 10. The CDR3 DNA is TGTGCCAGCAGCTTAGTGTGGGCACAGGGGCGAAGCACAGATACGCAGTATTTT. Protein: CASSLVWAQGRSTDTQYF.

The chain has TRBV19 and TRBJ2-7, with D possibly TRBD1 on 6 matching bases. The V end was cut by 6 bases, the J end by 4 bases, with 19 bases between. This CDR3 is built from 15 residues. The V gene's germline CDR1 is LNHDA and CDR2 SQIVND (reference sequence). CDR3 in DNA: TGTGCCAGTAGCCGCTCCGACAGGACCTTATACGAGCAGTACTTC. It is translated as CASSRSDRTLYEQYF.

The chain combines TRBV5-1 with TRBJ1-1, with unresolved D. This CDR3 is built from 14 residues. Trimming pared 0 bases from V and 3 bases from J, leaving 9 bases between. Germline V lookup: CDR1 SGHRS, CDR2 YFSETQ. CDR3 nucleotide sequence: TGCGCCAGCAGCTTGGTTGAGGCTGACACTGAAGCTTTCTTT. Translation: CASSLVEADTEAFF.

V is TRBV2 and J is TRBJ2-2; D unclear. The CDR3 spans 14 residues. V dropped 8 bases and J dropped 0 bases, with 10 bases sitting between them. The germline V gene has CDR1 SNHLY and CDR2 FYNNEI. CDR3 in DNA: TGTGCCAGCTCTGGCCACCCGAACACCGGGGAGCTGTTTTTT. Protein: CASSGHPNTGELFF.

V and J are TRBV6-5 and TRBJ2-7; D perhaps matches TRBD2 (6 bases). The CDR3 consists of 15 residues. From germline, CDR1 is MNHEY and CDR2 SVGAGI. V was pared by 0 bases and J by 2 bases, with 11 bases between. Written as DNA, the CDR3 is TGTGCCAGCAGTTACTCGATTGGCGGGACCTACGAGCAGTACTTC. As protein: CASSYSIGGTYEQYF.

The J gene is TRBJ2-2, the V gene TRBV30, with 7 nucleotides matching TRBD1. V shed 3 bases and J 5 bases; nucleotides not matched to a gene: 9. The germline CDR1 and CDR2 sequences are GTSNPN and SVGIG (reference sequence). The CDR3 sequence is 15 residues long. Here the CDR3 reads CAWRNRDSQTGELFF. The CDR3 region has the DNA TGTGCCTGGAGAAACCGGGACAGTCAAACCGGGGAGCTGTTTTTT.

This sequence joins TRBV5-6 and TRBJ1-1; D not certain. Deletions cut 4 bases from V and 10 bases from J, with 17 bases between. The CDR3 extends over 13 amino acids. Germline values: CDR1 SGHDT, CDR2 YYEEEE. CDR3 region: CASSLSTGWVAFF. CDR3 bases: TGTGCCAGCAGCCTCTCGACTGGCTGGGTAGCTTTCTTT.

The J gene is TRBJ1-2, the V gene TRBV19, with D possibly TRBD1 on 5 matching bases. CDR3 length: 13 residues. Between the trimmed V and J ends, which lost 5 bases and 2 bases, there was a span of 9 bases. Per the germline V gene, CDR1 is LNHDA and CDR2 is SQIVND (reference sequence). CDR3: CASSLTGNYGYTF. The CDR3 bases are TGTGCCAGTAGTTTAACAGGAAACTATGGCTACACCTTC.

This chain uses TRBV11-2 with TRBJ1-6, with TRBD1 matching over 10 bases. The germline V gene has CDR1 SGHAT and CDR2 FQNNGV. There are 14 residues in the CDR3. V was clipped by 1 base and J by 10 bases; unmatched bases: 1. In nucleotides, the CDR3 is TGTGCCAGCAGCTTAGGGACAGGGGGATCACCCCTCCACTTT. It is translated as CASSLGTGGSPLHF.

The chain has TRBV5-6 and TRBJ2-1; 10 bases align to TRBD2. The CDR3 consists of 16 residues. The V segment lost 3 bases and the J segment 7 bases; nucleotides outside the gene matches: 10. Per the germline V gene, CDR1 is SGHDT and CDR2 is YYEEEE. The CDR3 here is CASSSLVAGGINEQFF. In DNA, the CDR3 is TGTGCCAGCAGCTCGCTAGTAGCGGGGGGTATTAATGAGCAGTTCTTC.

The chain recombines TRBV2 with TRBJ1-5; D remains unclear. V was shortened by 6 bases and J by 5 bases, with 14 bases between the two germline ends. The germline V gene has CDR1 SNHLY and CDR2 FYNNEI. The length of the CDR3 is 14 residues. CDR3 nucleotide sequence: TGTGCCAGCAGGGCGAGGGTAGGACATCAGCCCCAGCATTTT. It translates to CASRARVGHQPQHF. The full variable domain, in which reference TRBV2 and TRBJ1-5 provide the parts outside the CDR3, is EPEVTQTPSHQVTQMGQEVILRCVPISNHLYFYWYRQILGQKVEFLVSFYNNEISEKSEIFDDQFSVERPDGSNFTLKIRSTKLEDSAMYFCASRARVGHQPQHFGDGTRLSIL.

The chain links TRBV18 to TRBJ2-1, with 8 positions matching TRBD1. The CDR3 spans 16 residues. The V gene's germline CDR1 is KGHSH and CDR2 LQKENI. Trimming took 2 bases from V and 6 from J; bases not matched to a gene: 9. Written as DNA, the CDR3 is TGTGCCAGCTCACCATTGGGACAGGAAGGGGGCAATGAGCAGTTCTTC. This encodes CASSPLGQEGGNEQFF.

This chain joins TRBV5-1 and TRBJ1-3; 7 nucleotides match TRBD1. Germline-derived CDR1 and CDR2 are SGHRS and YFSETQ. The CDR3 length is 16 residues. V was clipped by 3 bases and J by 1 base; unmatched bases: 7. DNA for the CDR3: TGCGCCAGCAGCTACGGGACAGCCGTTTCTGGAAACACCATATATTTT. The encoded protein is CASSYGTAVSGNTIYF.

J is TRBJ1-1 and V is TRBV28; TRBD1 matches 7 bases. The CDR3 extends over 12 amino acids. Germline CDR1 and CDR2: MDHEN and SYDVKM. The junction had 7 bases not matched to a gene; V was cut back by 8 bases and J by 7 bases. CDR3 in amino acids: CASRGQAGEAFF. As DNA, the CDR3 is TGTGCCAGCCGAGGACAGGCGGGTGAAGCTTTCTTT.

The rearrangement links TRBV19 to TRBJ2-7; tentatively, D is TRBD1 (6 bases). CDR1 is LNHDA, CDR2 SQIVND, per germline (reference sequence). Trimming pared 5 bases from V and 0 bases from J, leaving 11 bases between. This CDR3 has 14 residues. The CDR3 region is CASSPRDTSYEQYF. CDR3 coding DNA: TGTGCCAGTAGTCCCAGGGACACCTCCTACGAGCAGTACTTC.

The V gene is TRBV19, the J gene TRBJ1-3; D ambiguous. CDR1 is LNHDA, CDR2 SQIVND, per germline (reference sequence). The CDR3 length is 10 residues. V lost 5 bases, J lost 7 bases, and 3 bases lay in between. The CDR3 reads CASSANTIYF. The CDR3 DNA reads TGTGCCAGTAGTGCGAACACCATATATTTT.

This chain joins TRBV30 and TRBJ1-2; D uncertain. The CDR3 covers 13 residues. V lost 2 bases to trimming and J lost 4 bases, with 11 bases between them. CDR1 is GTSNPN, CDR2 SVGIG, per germline (reference sequence). The CDR3, as DNA: TGTGCCTGGAGTCAGGCAATCGGCTATGGCTACACCTTC. Residues: CAWSQAIGYGYTF.

The rearrangement uses TRBV11-2 and TRBJ1-2; TRBD1 is a possible D gene (6 bases). This CDR3 comprises 12 residues. The V gene lost 7 bases and the J gene lost 4 bases, with 10 bases spanning the gap. Germline loops: CDR1 SGHAT, CDR2 FQNNGV. DNA for the CDR3: TGTGCCAGCACCTTGGACAGCTATGGCTACACCTTC. The encoded protein is CASTLDSYGYTF.

The chain is built from TRBV6-4 and TRBJ2-2, with TRBD2 identical over 8 bases. Germline CDR1 MRHNA, CDR2 SNTAGT. The length of the CDR3 is 16 residues. Trimming took 5 bases from V and 2 from J; bases not matched to a gene: 7. For the CDR3, the DNA is TGTGCCAGCAGTCGAGCGGGAGTCGGTAACACCGGGGAGCTGTTTTTT. It codes for CASSRAGVGNTGELFF.

The V gene is TRBV11-2, the J gene TRBJ2-7, with D tentatively TRBD1 (7 bases). The V end lost 5 bases, the J end lost 2 bases, and 13 bases lay between the germline ends. From germline, CDR1 is SGHAT and CDR2 FQNNGV. This CDR3 is 14 amino acids long. CDR3 sequence: CASSNGGGAYEQYF. The CDR3 nucleotides read TGTGCCAGCAGCAACGGAGGGGGCGCCTACGAGCAGTACTTC.

The V gene is TRBV2, the J gene TRBJ1-5; 9 bases map to TRBD1. The length of the CDR3 is 15 residues. After removal of 6 bases from V and 6 bases from J, the junction contained 9 bases not matched to a gene. Germline CDR1 SNHLY, CDR2 FYNNEI. The CDR3 nucleotides read TGTGCCAGCAGGAGGGAACAGGGGGCAGGTCAGCCCCAGCATTTT. Its protein is CASRREQGAGQPQHF.

The chain combines TRBV6-1 with TRBJ1-6; 11 bases align to TRBD1. V lost 7 bases and J lost 10; bases outside the gene matches: 3. Germline lookup yields CDR1 MNHNS and CDR2 SASEGT. The CDR3 consists of 13 residues. The CDR3 spells CASTWDRGSPLHF. CDR3 DNA: TGTGCCAGCACCTGGGACAGGGGGTCACCCCTCCACTTT.

V gene TRBV6-1 combines with J gene TRBJ2-7, with 7 positions matching TRBD1. The CDR3 covers 14 residues. Germline assignment: CDR1 MNHNS and CDR2 SASEGT. Trimming took 2 bases from V and 6 from J; bases not matched to a gene: 7. The CDR3 DNA reads TGTGCCAGCAGTGAAAGCGACAGGGTGGGCGAGCAGTACTTC. Protein product: CASSESDRVGEQYF.

The V and J genes are TRBV5-1 and TRBJ2-7; D call uncertain. The CDR3 runs to 13 residues. Trimming stripped 0 bases from V and 4 bases from J, with 8 bases between. Germline CDR1 reads SGHRS; CDR2 reads YFSETQ. The CDR3 nucleotides are TGCGCCAGCAGCTTGGAAGCGTCTTACGAGCAGTACTTC. Encoded protein: CASSLEASYEQYF.